This T cell receptor beta chain comes out of a study of T cell changes during pregnancy in multiple sclerosis. Germline lookup yields CDR1 MDHEN and CDR2 SYDVKM. V shed 1 base and J shed 13 bases, with 16 bases lying between them. This CDR3 region has 14 residues. Sequencing used immunoSEQ multiplex PCR; TCRdb keeps in-frame clones, though not all of them. The sample has 35,000 to 50,000 clones, more than 85% seen once. This chain joins TRBV28 and TRBJ1-4; tentative D call: TRBD1 (5 bases). Sequencing used CD4+ T cells from peripheral blood mononuclear cells, obtained after pregnancy. The receptor comes from a female donor in good health, enrolled as a control in a pregnancy study. Here the CDR3 reads CASSLSGTPEGLFF. CDR3 coding DNA: TGTGCCAGCAGTTTATCCGGGACTCCGGAAGGACTGTTTTTT.